This T cell receptor (beta chain) derives from a study of T cells expressing NK-cell markers (dated by TCRdb to 2018 to 2021). As for the study more broadly: TCR beta-chain repertoires were profiled in sorted CD3+CD56+NKG2C+, CD3+CD56+NKG2C- and CD3+CD56-NKG2C+ T-cell subsets from fewer than 10 donors. All eight donors whose samples were sequenced were randomly selected healthy volunteers, three of them men and five women. Libraries were sequenced as 2 x 150 bp reads on Illumina HiSeq 2000/2500, MiSeq or NextSeq. Among the eight sequenced donors, only one was HCMV-seronegative, while the other seven were HCMV-seropositive.

Study-wide conclusions, independent of this receptor: Those dominant clonotypes were again the most abundant among CD3+CD56-NKG2C+ cells in a handful of donors, at about 28.3-60.1%. For six donors, the dominant CD3+CD56+NKG2C+ clonotypes were among the top 10 CD8+ clonotypes and accounted for about 1.0-8% of CD8+ T cells. Whether the expanded NKG2C-expressing T cell clones were specific for HCMV antigens remained unclear.

To determine HCMV serostatus, a commercial ELISA kit was used to detect HCMV-specific IgG in serum. Peripheral blood mononuclear cells were isolated from blood by Ficoll density gradient centrifugation. Points on this clonotype: Its antigen remains undetermined.

The CDR3 sequence holds 16 residues, the cysteine and phenylalanine included. No DNA is given. The germline V gene encodes CDR1 DFQATT and CDR2 SNEGSKA (reference sequence). Sequencing relied on an Illumina HiSeq 2000. 5'RACE template switching, by which a universal primer site and unique molecular identifiers were added, was used to make TCR beta cDNA libraries. cDNA synthesis was primed from the TCR beta constant segment, followed by two successive PCR amplification steps. Regarding the original processing steps: Reads were demultiplexed and grouped by UMI with MIGEC, and clonotypes were assembled and quantified with MiTCR. To exclude erroneous sequences, any TCR cDNA sequence not supported by at least two reads was discarded. The tcR package was used for downstream repertoire analysis, and clonotypes were matched between fractions using CDR3 nucleotide sequence together with V segment. Antigen specificity was annotated against VDJdb with VDJmatch, allowing one amino acid substitution in CDR3. After reprocessing by TCRdb, each CDR3 protein sequence is one entry, and no DNA is given. V and J calls and clone size were set by TCRdb, not the authors. This sample's table lists hundreds of thousands of distinct CDR3 sequences. The ten biggest clones cover around 4.9% of the sample.

Sequenced input: blood T cells: a sorted CD56 or NKG2C T cell subset, CD4+ or CD8+ T cells, or bulk PBMC T cells (not recorded which). This TCR came from a man aged 18-70 years in good health. This receptor chain uses TRBV20-1 and TRBJ1-5; TCRdb gives TRBD1 as the D gene, but with no DNA this cannot be confirmed. CDR3 protein: CSARPGWDRGHQPQHF.